These T cell receptor beta chains were read from a single sample in a study of long-term antiretroviral therapy in people with HIV. Profiling relied on immunoSEQ multiplex PCR, and the TCRdb table lists in-frame clones only, not all of them. The sample has about 20,000 clones, 60% to 85% seen once. The material was unsorted PBMCs, obtained 2.9 years after starting antiretroviral therapy. The receptors were gathered from a woman aged 30 to 39 with HIV. Both conserved end residues are part of each CDR3. Fields, in order: J gene, CDR3 length, clone size, D gene, V gene, CDR3 DNA, CDR3 protein. The D gene is left open where the match is weak. Clone size appears in some rows only: once, few, many, or a class for an expanded clone.

>TRBJ2-3|20|-|-|TRBV11-3
TGTGCCAGCAGCTTACCAGAGGAGTTGGCCCTCCCCCCTAGCACAGATACGCAGTATTTT
CASSLPEELALPPSTDTQYF
>TRBJ2-7|15|-|TRBD1|TRBV11-2
TGTGCCAGCAGCGCCAACAGGGGTGAGGGATACGAGCAGTACTTC
CASSANRGEGYEQYF
>TRBJ2-1|15|once|-|TRBV6-5
TGTGCCAGCAGTTACTGGCTCGGGGTAGTGGGTGAGCAGTTCTTC
CASSYWLGVVGEQFF
>TRBJ2-7|14|-|TRBD1|TRBV5-8
TGTGCCAGCTTACCGGGACAGAACTCCTACGAGCAGTACTTC
CASLPGQNSYEQYF
>TRBJ2-5|15|-|TRBD2|TRBV7-6
TGTGCCAGCAGCTTAGGACTAGCGGGTAGCGAGACCCAGTACTTC
CASSLGLAGSETQYF
>TRBJ2-5|13|-|-|TRBV5-1
TGCGCCAGCAGCTTGGGGGCGCGGGAGACCCAGTACTTC
CASSLGARETQYF
>TRBJ2-4|16|few|-|TRBV10-3
TGTGCCATCAGTGAAGGTGAAAAGCTAGCCAAAAACATTCAGTACTTC
CAISEGEKLAKNIQYF
>TRBJ2-7|13|-|TRBD1|TRBV19
TGTGCCAGCGGGGACAGCCTTACCTACGAGCAGTACTTC
CASGDSLTYEQYF
>TRBJ2-2|12|once|-|TRBV5-4
TGTGCCAGCAGTTGGAACACCGGGGAGCTGTTTTTT
CASSWNTGELFF
>TRBJ1-4|14|-|TRBD1|TRBV5-1
TGCGCCAGCAGCCTCGGGACAGGGGGTGAAAAACTGTTTTTT
CASSLGTGGEKLFF
>TRBJ1-2|12|-|TRBD1|TRBV5-1
TGCGCCAGCAGCTTAACAGGGGAAGGCTACACCTTC
CASSLTGEGYTF
>TRBJ2-7|14|-|-|TRBV9
TGTGCCAGCAGCGTAGGCCCCGGGTTGAACGAGCAGTACTTC
CASSVGPGLNEQYF
>TRBJ2-5|17|-|TRBD2|TRBV25-1
TGTGCCAGCAGTGACCCGCGGGGGGCGGGGATTGAAGAGACCCAGTACTTC
CASSDPRGAGIEETQYF
>TRBJ2-1|17|once|TRBD1|TRBV4-2
TGTGCCAGCAGCCAACAGGGTTGGGGGACAGGCGCGGATGAGCAGTTCTTC
CASSQQGWGTGADEQFF